Following are 9 T cell receptor beta chains from one sample sequenced in a study of blood T cell repertoires in COVID-19. Sequencing was performed with immunoSEQ multiplex PCR; in TCRdb, only in-frame clones are kept and a portion is missing. The repertoire holds about 150,000 clones, with 65% to 90% as singletons. The sequenced material came from peripheral blood. The receptors were gathered from a man in his 70s with acute or convalescent COVID-19.

About this clone itself: Its ends do not fully match the called genes, so a read error is possible. The chain is built from TRBV12-3 or TRBV12-4 and TRBJ2-3; no clear D gene. The CDR3 contains 12 residues. The CDR3 loop reads CASSLALFMPSF. The CDR3 DNA follows: TGTGCCAGCAGTTTAGCACTCTTCATGCCGTCTTTT.

The chain has TRBV7-8 and TRBJ1-4; 12 nucleotides match TRBD1. The V segment lost 1 base and the J segment 8 bases; nucleotides outside the gene matches: 11. Germline-derived CDR1 and CDR2 are SGHVS and FQNEAQ. The CDR3 extends over 18 amino acids. The DNA for the CDR3 is TGTGCCAGCAGCTTAGAGGGACAGGGGGCCAGCAGAGGGGAAAAACTGTTTTTT. As protein: CASSLEGQGASRGEKLFF. Looking up the rest from reference TRBV7-8 and TRBJ1-4 gives the full variable domain: GAGVSQSPRYKVAKRGQDVALRCDPISGHVSLFWYQQALGQGPEFLTYFQNEAQLDKSGLPSDRFFAERPEGSVSTLKIQRTQQEDSAVYLCASSLEGQGASRGEKLFFGSGTQLSVL.

CDR3 in amino acids: CASSRADEKLFF. CDR3 nucleotide sequence: TGTGCCAGCAGCAGGGCTGATGAAAAACTGTTTTTT. This chain connects TRBV6-5 to TRBJ1-4; D perhaps matches TRBD1 (5 bases). CDR3 length: 12 amino acids. The germline gives CDR1 MNHEY, CDR2 SVGAGI. The germline V and J ends were trimmed by 6 bases and 6 bases, with 8 bases remaining between them.

This chain joins TRBV28 and TRBJ1-1, with D possibly being TRBD1 (5 bases). This CDR3 has 15 amino acids. V was cut by 2 bases and J by 5 bases, with 15 bases left in between. Germline V gene lookup returns CDR1 MDHEN and CDR2 SYDVKM. This CDR3 is CASSLAPAGRTEAFF. In nucleotides, the CDR3 is TGTGCCAGCAGTTTAGCCCCTGCAGGGAGGACTGAAGCTTTCTTT.

The V gene is TRBV18, the J gene TRBJ2-5; D may be TRBD1 (6 bases). V lost 0 bases, J lost 5 bases, and 10 bases lay in between. CDR1 is KGHSH and CDR2 is LQKENI in the germline V gene. This CDR3 has 14 amino acids. The CDR3 sequence: CASSPPTGPETQYF. CDR3 DNA: TGTGCCAGCTCACCACCTACAGGGCCGGAGACCCAGTACTTC.

This chain links TRBV28 with TRBJ2-7; D is possibly TRBD1 (5 bases). Looked up from germline, CDR1 is MDHEN and CDR2 is SYDVKM. V lost 5 bases to trimming and J lost 4 bases, with 18 bases between them. This CDR3 has 15 amino acids. The CDR3 is CASSISTSRAYEQYF. CDR3 sequence (DNA): TGTGCCAGCAGTATTTCAACCTCCAGGGCGTACGAGCAGTACTTC.

The rearrangement uses TRBV4-3 and TRBJ2-5; maybe TRBD2 (7 bases). V was shortened by 2 bases and J by 5 bases, with 15 bases between the two germline ends. CDR1 LGHNA and CDR2 YSLEER come from the germline V gene. CDR3 length equals 15 residues. The CDR3 DNA reads as TGCGCCAGCAGCCAAATTCGGGGGGCAGGGGAGACCCAGTACTTC. This encodes CASSQIRGAGETQYF.

This chain connects TRBV7-6 to TRBJ2-1; 10 nucleotides match TRBD1. The CDR3 spans 15 residues. Germline values: CDR1 SGHVS, CDR2 FNYEAQ. With 1 base clipped from V and 4 bases from J, the junction kept 1 base outside the gene matches. The DNA of the CDR3 is TGTGCCAGCAGCTTAGGACAGGGGGCTTACAATGAGCAGTTCTTC. Translated, it gives CASSLGQGAYNEQFF.

Here the CDR3 DNA reads TGTGCCAGCAGCGAGGGACAGGGGGTCGGGGAGCTGTTTTTT. Encoded protein: CASSEGQGVGELFF. The genes are TRBV7-6 and TRBJ2-2, with TRBD1 identical over 11 bases. V shed 5 bases and J 7 bases; nucleotides not matched to a gene: 3. The CDR3 totals 14 residues. Germline CDR1 is SGHVS and CDR2 is FNYEAQ.